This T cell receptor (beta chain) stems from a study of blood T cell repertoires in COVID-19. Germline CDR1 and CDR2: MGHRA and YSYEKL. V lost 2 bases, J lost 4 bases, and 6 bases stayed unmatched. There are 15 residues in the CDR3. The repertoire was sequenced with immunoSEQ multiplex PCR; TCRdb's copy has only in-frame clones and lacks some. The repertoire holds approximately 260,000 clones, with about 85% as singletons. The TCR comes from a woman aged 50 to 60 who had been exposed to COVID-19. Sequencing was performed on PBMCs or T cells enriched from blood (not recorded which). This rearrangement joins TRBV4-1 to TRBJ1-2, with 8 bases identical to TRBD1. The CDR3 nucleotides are TGCGCCAGCAGCCAACCCGACAGGGGATTCTATGGCTACACCTTC. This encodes CASSQPDRGFYGYTF.